This T cell receptor beta chain was documented in a study of T cell repertoires in cytomegalovirus infection. At the level of the study: Shared public TCR beta signatures pointed to both CMV infection and a matching HLA type.

Concerning this clonotype: Its antigen is unknown.

A single record per CDR3 protein comes from TCRdb applying MiXCR to the reads. Counted here are 400,000 or so distinct CDR3 sequences, around a sixth occurring once; the ten biggest clones make up under 9%. Study-level findings and limits: Cumulative frequency of public TCR beta families picked out carriers of CMV plus the relevant HLA.

There are 10 residues in the CDR3. Germline CDR1 and CDR2: DFQATT and SNEGSKA (reference sequence). V lost 7 bases to trimming and J lost 8 bases, with 11 bases between them. V is TRBV20-1 and J is TRBJ1-1, with a tentative D call TRBD1 (6 bases). The source is a human donor in good health (CMV status not recorded). Some clones in this sample may be carry-over from other donors' samples. Sequenced input: PBMCs. The CDR3: CSGNRVEAFF. The CDR3 bases are TGCAGTGGAAACAGGGTAGAAGCTTTCTTT.